A single sample is the source of the 32 T cell receptor beta chains below, sequenced in a study of blood T cell repertoires in COVID-19. Profiling relied on immunoSEQ multiplex PCR, and the TCRdb table lists in-frame clones only, not all of them. The sample yields about 280,000 clones, 85% seen once. Sequenced sample: PBMCs or T cells enriched from blood (not recorded which). The receptors here all came from a woman aged 45 to 65 who had recovered from COVID-19.

This clone has just one count. The chain couples TRBV29-1 to TRBJ1-1, with unresolved D. This CDR3 spans 11 amino acids. V lost 4 bases and J lost 1, with 4 bases in between. Germline-derived CDR1 and CDR2 are SQVTM and ANQGSEA. Here the CDR3 reads CSVVANTEAFF. The CDR3 coding sequence is TGCAGCGTTGTAGCGAACACTGAAGCTTTCTTT.

The V gene is TRBV30, the J gene TRBJ2-7, with D possibly matching TRBD1 (5 bases). There are 12 residues in the CDR3. Trimming stripped 5 bases from V and 6 bases from J, with 14 bases between. The V gene's germline CDR1 is GTSNPN and CDR2 SVGIG (reference sequence). CDR3: CAWGIQGFEQYF. CDR3 sequence (DNA): TGTGCCTGGGGCATCCAGGGTTTCGAGCAGTACTTC.

This chain uses TRBV19 with TRBJ1-5; 7 nucleotides align to TRBD1. Per germline, CDR1 LNHDA and CDR2 SQIVND (reference sequence). This CDR3 region has 15 residues. The ends lost 4 bases at V and 4 bases at J; junction bases unmatched: 7. The CDR3 DNA reads TGTGCCAGTAGTAGGTCCGGGACAGATAATCAGCCCCAGCATTTT. Its translation is CASSRSGTDNQPQHF.

This clone is a singleton in its sample. V is TRBV19 and J is TRBJ2-5; 8 nucleotides line up with TRBD2. Germline CDR1 LNHDA, CDR2 SQIVND (reference sequence). The CDR3 contains 16 residues. Trimming took 3 bases from V and 1 from J; bases not matched to a gene: 7. The CDR3 spells CASSIPGAGGQETQYF. CDR3 DNA sequence: TGTGCCAGTAGTATCCCTGGGGCGGGGGGCCAAGAGACCCAGTACTTC.

V and J are TRBV7-2 and TRBJ2-7, with 8 bases identical to TRBD2. The J segment lost 3 bases and the V segment lost 3 bases, leaving 10 bases of the junction unmatched. CDR3 size: 16 residues. The germline V gene encodes CDR1 SGHTA and CDR2 FQGNSA. CDR3 sequence (DNA): TGTGCCAGCAGCTTCATGCGGGAGGCATTCTTCTACGAGCAGTACTTC. Protein: CASSFMREAFFYEQYF. Full variable domain (remainder filled in from reference TRBV7-2 and TRBJ2-7): GAGVSQSPSNKVTEKGKDVELRCDPISGHTALYWYRQSLGQGLEFLIYFQGNSAPDKSGLPSDRFSAERTGGSVSTLTIQRTQQEDSAVYLCASSFMREAFFYEQYFGPGTRLTVT.

The chain couples TRBV7-2 to TRBJ2-2, with 13 bases lining up with TRBD2. Germline CDR1 is SGHTA and CDR2 is FQGNSA. Losses at the gene ends were 1 base for V and 1 base for J; bases not matched to a gene: 3. The CDR3 loop spans 18 amino acids. The CDR3 DNA reads as TGTGCCAGCAGCTTAGGGACTAGCGGGAGAGGGAACACCGGGGAGCTGTTTTTT. This encodes CASSLGTSGRGNTGELFF.

The chain joins TRBV7-9 to TRBJ2-5; 11 bases are shared with TRBD2. The CDR3 totals 16 residues. CDR1 SEHNR and CDR2 FQNEAQ come from the germline V gene (reference sequence). V lost 8 bases and J lost 2; bases outside the gene matches: 10. CDR3 DNA sequence: TGTGCCAGCGCAACTGGGACTAGCGGAATACAAGAGACCCAGTACTTC. This codes for CASATGTSGIQETQYF.

This clone was counted between two and nine times. The CDR3 loop is CSVALGHRDTQYF. The CDR3 bases are TGCAGCGTTGCTCTCGGACATCGGGATACGCAGTATTTT. This rearrangement joins TRBV29-1 to TRBJ2-3, with TRBD1 as a possible D gene (5 bases). Trimming shortened V by 4 bases and J by 6 bases, and 14 bases separated the two germline ends. The CDR3 sequence is 13 residues long. Germline V CDR1 and CDR2: SQVTM, ANQGSEA.

The chain carries TRBV6-1 and TRBJ1-2; 8 bases line up with TRBD1. Trimming at V came to 4 bases and at J to 5 bases, leaving 12 bases not matched to a gene. Germline loops: CDR1 MNHNS, CDR2 SASEGT. The CDR3 is 16 residues long. CDR3 loop: CASSGHSGQGRYGYTF. CDR3 in DNA: TGTGCCAGCAGTGGTCATTCTGGACAGGGACGGTATGGCTACACCTTC.

The rearrangement joins TRBV27 to TRBJ1-6; D not resolved. The CDR3 runs to 15 residues. Germline V lookup: CDR1 MNHEY, CDR2 SMNVEV (reference sequence). Trimming removed 6 bases from V and 6 bases from J, with 15 bases in between. The CDR3 nucleotides are TGTGCCAGCAGACCCGGGGTGTTGGGTAATTCACCCCTCCACTTT. Amino acid sequence: CASRPGVLGNSPLHF.

V and J are TRBV5-8 and TRBJ1-1; D not certain. CDR1 is SGHTS and CDR2 is YDEGEE in the germline V gene. V was cut by 0 bases and J by 6 bases, with 12 bases left in between. The CDR3 totals 14 residues. The CDR3, as DNA: TGTGCCAGCAGCTTGGTGGCGGGTTTCGCTGAAGCTTTCTTT. Protein product: CASSLVAGFAEAFF.

V is TRBV12-5 and J is TRBJ1-2; D might be TRBD1 (5 bases). The CDR3 contains 16 residues. The germline CDR1 and CDR2 sequences are LGHNT and FRNRAP. Between the trimmed V and J ends, which lost 6 bases and 0 bases, there was a span of 17 bases. The CDR3 reads CASGLPGTASNYGYTF. CDR3 coding DNA: TGTGCTAGTGGACTCCCAGGGACTGCTTCTAACTATGGCTACACCTTC. Using reference TRBV12-5 and TRBJ1-2 for the parts outside the CDR3, the full variable domain is DARVTQTPRHKVTEMGQEVTMRCQPILGHNTVFWYRQTMMQGLELLAYFRNRAPLDDSGMPKDRFSAEMPDATLATLKIQPSEPRDSAVYFCASGLPGTASNYGYTFGSGTRLTVV.

The rearrangement joins TRBV10-2 to TRBJ2-7; D possibly corresponds to TRBD2 (5 bases). V was clipped by 3 bases and J by 5 bases, with 20 bases between them. Germline CDR1 is WSHSY and CDR2 is SAAADI. CDR3 length equals 16 residues. The CDR3 nucleotides read TGCGCCAGCAGTGACCTATCCGCGGGTCATATAGACGAGCAGTACTTC. Amino acids: CASSDLSAGHIDEQYF.

The chain employs TRBV7-9 and TRBJ2-7; TRBD2 matches 9 bases. V lost 0 bases to trimming and J lost 7 bases; unmatched junction nucleotides: 4. The length of the CDR3 is 14 residues. From germline, CDR1 is SEHNR and CDR2 FQNEAQ (reference sequence). In DNA, the CDR3 is TGTGCCAGCAGCTTAGCTAGCGGGAGCTGGGAGCAGTACTTC. This sequence encodes CASSLASGSWEQYF.

V usage is TRBV7-9 and J usage is TRBJ1-4; tentative D call: TRBD1 (6 bases). The V gene lost 5 bases and the J gene lost 15 bases, with 13 bases spanning the gap. Germline loops: CDR1 SEHNR, CDR2 FQNEAQ (reference sequence). The CDR3 loop spans 11 amino acids. CDR3 amino acids: CASSHRAKLFF. The CDR3 nucleotides read TGTGCCAGCAGCCACAGGGCCAAGTTGTTTTTT.

The chain recombines TRBV29-1 with TRBJ2-1; 11 nucleotides agree with TRBD2. The trim removed 6 bases at V and 8 bases at J, leaving 9 bases unmatched. CDR1 and CDR2 from the germline V gene are SQVTM and ANQGSEA. The CDR3 runs 14 residues. CDR3 sequence reads: CSVMGLAAQHEQFF. In nucleotides, the CDR3 is TGCAGCGTGATGGGACTAGCGGCACAGCATGAGCAGTTCTTC.

The chain couples TRBV7-8 to TRBJ1-6; TRBD1 aligns across 9 bases. Per the germline V gene, CDR1 is SGHVS and CDR2 is FQNEAQ. J lost 6 bases, V lost 5 bases, and 5 bases had no gene match. The CDR3 runs to 15 residues. In DNA, the CDR3 is TGTGCCAGCAGCCAAGAGACAGGGGGTAATTCACCCCTCCACTTT. Translating gives CASSQETGGNSPLHF.

The chain joins TRBV28 to TRBJ1-5; D remains unclear. Germline CDR1 reads MDHEN; CDR2 reads SYDVKM. V lost 1 base and J 4 bases, leaving 23 bases between the germline ends. The CDR3 is made up of 19 amino acids. The CDR3 region has the DNA TGTGCCAGCAGTTTATCTGGGCGCGGGGAGGTGGGAAAGAATCAGCCCCAGCATTTT. This sequence encodes CASSLSGRGEVGKNQPQHF.

The chain recombines TRBV6-5 with TRBJ2-7; a weak D match, TRBD2 (5 bases). Trimming removed 6 bases from V and 2 bases from J, with 14 bases in between. The CDR3 is 14 amino acids. CDR1 and CDR2 (germline): MNHEY, SVGAGI. CDR3 residues: CASRLDGNAYEQYF. The DNA for the CDR3 is TGTGCCAGCAGATTGGACGGGAATGCCTACGAGCAGTACTTC.

V and J are TRBV6-2 or TRBV6-3 and TRBJ2-1; 13 bases agree with TRBD2. The junction had 7 bases not matched to a gene; V was cut back by 3 bases and J by 8 bases. Germline CDR1 is MNHEY and CDR2 is SVGEGT. CDR3 size: 16 residues. The CDR3 sequence is CASSYVLAGGPDEQFF. CDR3 coding DNA: TGTGCCAGCAGTTATGTACTAGCGGGAGGGCCCGATGAGCAGTTCTTC.

V usage is TRBV7-6 and J usage is TRBJ1-6, with D possibly TRBD1 on 5 matching bases. This CDR3 is 13 amino acids long. Looked up from germline, CDR1 is SGHVS and CDR2 is FNYEAQ. Deletions cut 2 bases from V and 12 bases from J, with 11 bases between. CDR3 coding DNA: TGTGCCAGCAGCTTACAGCAGGGCCTACCCCTCCACTTT. This encodes CASSLQQGLPLHF.

This chain links TRBV6-1 with TRBJ2-3; D remains ambiguous. Trimming removed 2 bases at V and 2 bases at J, with 8 bases between. The V gene's germline CDR1 is MNHNS and CDR2 SASEGT. This CDR3 comprises 14 residues. In DNA, the CDR3 is TGTGCCAGCAGTGAACCCGGTTACACAGATACGCAGTATTTT. Residues: CASSEPGYTDTQYF.

The chain recombines TRBV3-1 (or the pseudogene TRBV3-2) with TRBJ2-3; 8 nucleotides agree with TRBD2. V gave up 2 bases and J gave up 10 bases; unmatched junction bases: 2. The germline gives CDR1 LGHDT, CDR2 YNNKEL (reference sequence). This CDR3 is 12 amino acids long. The DNA of the CDR3 is TGTGCCAGCAGCCAACAGCGGGGGCCGCAGTATTTT. Translating gives CASSQQRGPQYF.

A single count supports this clone. This chain uses TRBV30 with TRBJ2-7; 9 bases are shared with TRBD1. The CDR3 runs to 13 residues. V lost 3 bases and J lost 8; bases outside the gene matches: 8. The germline CDR1 and CDR2 sequences are GTSNPN and SVGIG (reference sequence). CDR3 residues: CAWRQGAATKQYF. The CDR3 region has the DNA TGTGCCTGGAGACAGGGGGCAGCTACGAAGCAGTACTTC. Full variable domain (remainder filled in from reference TRBV30 and TRBJ2-7): SQTIHQWPATLVQPVGSPLSLECTVEGTSNPNLYWYRQAAGRGLQLLFYSVGIGQISSEVPQNLSASRPQDRQFILSSKKLLLSDSGFYLCAWRQGAATKQYFGPGTRLTVT.

The chain carries TRBV5-4 and TRBJ2-3, with D uncertain. The V gene's germline CDR1 is SGHNT and CDR2 YYREEE (reference sequence). The V end lost 1 base, the J end lost 2 bases, and 17 bases lay between the germline ends. The CDR3 is made up of 17 amino acids. The CDR3 protein is CASSLPEEFRITDTQYF. CDR3 DNA sequence: TGTGCCAGCAGCTTGCCCGAGGAGTTTCGAATCACAGATACGCAGTATTTT. Supplemented by reference TRBV5-4 and TRBJ2-3, the full variable domain reads ETGVTQSPTHLIKTRGQQVTLRCSSQSGHNTVSWYQQALGQGPQFIFQYYREEENGRGNFPPRFSGLQFPNYSSELNVNALELDDSALYLCASSLPEEFRITDTQYFGPGTRLTVL.

The chain carries TRBV5-1 and TRBJ1-2; 7 bases line up with TRBD1. This CDR3 region has 15 residues. CDR1 is SGHRS, CDR2 YFSETQ, per germline. V lost 4 bases, J lost 3 bases, and 9 bases stayed unmatched. This CDR3 reads CASSPEGARDYGYTF. DNA for the CDR3: TGCGCCAGCAGCCCGGAGGGGGCGCGGGACTATGGCTACACCTTC.

In the case of this clone: One junction end disagrees with the germline gene, perhaps due to a read error. The rearrangement links TRBV3-1 (or the pseudogene TRBV3-2) to TRBJ2-1; the D gene is possibly TRBD2 (5 bases). This CDR3 has 13 amino acids. Germline assignment: CDR1 LGHDT and CDR2 YNNKEL (reference sequence). The CDR3 sequence: CASSPESRLSQVF. The CDR3 DNA follows: TGTGCCAGCAGCCCGGAGTCCAGACTATCCCAGGTCTTC.

Details on this clone: Different DNA sequences within this sample yield the same CDR3. The V and J genes are TRBV18 and TRBJ2-7; 8 nucleotides align to TRBD1. This CDR3 has 14 amino acids. Germline values: CDR1 KGHSH, CDR2 LQKENI. V was clipped by 3 bases and J by 0 bases; unmatched bases: 1. The CDR3 nucleotides are TGTGCCAGCTCACCCGGGACAGGCTCCTACGAGCAGTACTTC. This sequence encodes CASSPGTGSYEQYF.

This clone was seen a single time. The chain recombines TRBV18 with TRBJ2-3; possibly TRBD2 for D (5 bases). Trimming cost V 0 bases and J 6 bases, with 10 bases left between them. The V gene's germline CDR1 is KGHSH and CDR2 LQKENI. The CDR3 contains 14 residues. Here the CDR3 DNA reads TGTGCCAGCTCACCACCGGTGGGCGGGGATACGCAGTATTTT. Translating gives CASSPPVGGDTQYF. The whole variable domain, remainder taken from reference TRBV18 and TRBJ2-3, is NAGVMQNPRHLVRRRGQEARLRCSPMKGHSHVYWYRQLPEEGLKFMVYLQKENIIDESGMPKERFSAEFPKEGPSILRIQQVVRGDSAAYFCASSPPVGGDTQYFGPGTRLTVL.

The chain couples TRBV5-6 to TRBJ2-1; D is uncertain. CDR3 size: 15 residues. Trimming left V 0 bases short and J 0 bases short, with 7 bases between. Germline CDR1 is SGHDT and CDR2 is YYEEEE. The chain's CDR3 is CASSLVYSSYNEQFF. For the CDR3, the DNA is TGTGCCAGCAGCTTGGTGTACAGCTCCTACAATGAGCAGTTCTTC.

This rearrangement joins TRBV7-2 to TRBJ2-1; 9 bases fit TRBD1. Germline V gene lookup returns CDR1 SGHTA and CDR2 FQGNSA. V shed 5 bases, J shed 12 bases, and the junction held 11 bases outside the gene matches. The CDR3 covers 14 residues. CDR3 DNA sequence: TGTGCCAGCAGCCCAAAAGGGACAGGGACCGGGCAGTTCTTC. Translated: CASSPKGTGTGQFF.

This clone was counted once. The chain links TRBV6-6 to TRBJ1-5, with 8 bases fitting TRBD1. Trimming took 2 bases from V and 6 from J; bases not matched to a gene: 3. There are 14 residues in the CDR3. Per germline, CDR1 MNHNY and CDR2 SVGAGI (reference sequence). CDR3 sequence reads: CASSYGQGSQPQHF. In DNA form, the CDR3 reads TGTGCCAGCAGTTACGGACAGGGTAGTCAGCCCCAGCATTTT.